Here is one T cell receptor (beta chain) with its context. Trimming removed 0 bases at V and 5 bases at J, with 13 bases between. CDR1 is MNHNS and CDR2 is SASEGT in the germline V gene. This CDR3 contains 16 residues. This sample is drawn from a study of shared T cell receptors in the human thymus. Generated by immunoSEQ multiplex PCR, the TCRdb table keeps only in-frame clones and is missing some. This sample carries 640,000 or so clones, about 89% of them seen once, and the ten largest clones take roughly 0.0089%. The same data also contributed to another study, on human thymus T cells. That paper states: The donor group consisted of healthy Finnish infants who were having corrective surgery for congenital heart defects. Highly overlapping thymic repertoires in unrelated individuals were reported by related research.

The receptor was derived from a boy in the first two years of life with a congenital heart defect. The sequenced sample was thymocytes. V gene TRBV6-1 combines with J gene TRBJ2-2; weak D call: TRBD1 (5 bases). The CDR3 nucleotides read TGTGCCAGCAGTGAAGCGCTTGCAGGGCGGACCGGGGAGCTGTTTTTT. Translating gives CASSEALAGRTGELFF.